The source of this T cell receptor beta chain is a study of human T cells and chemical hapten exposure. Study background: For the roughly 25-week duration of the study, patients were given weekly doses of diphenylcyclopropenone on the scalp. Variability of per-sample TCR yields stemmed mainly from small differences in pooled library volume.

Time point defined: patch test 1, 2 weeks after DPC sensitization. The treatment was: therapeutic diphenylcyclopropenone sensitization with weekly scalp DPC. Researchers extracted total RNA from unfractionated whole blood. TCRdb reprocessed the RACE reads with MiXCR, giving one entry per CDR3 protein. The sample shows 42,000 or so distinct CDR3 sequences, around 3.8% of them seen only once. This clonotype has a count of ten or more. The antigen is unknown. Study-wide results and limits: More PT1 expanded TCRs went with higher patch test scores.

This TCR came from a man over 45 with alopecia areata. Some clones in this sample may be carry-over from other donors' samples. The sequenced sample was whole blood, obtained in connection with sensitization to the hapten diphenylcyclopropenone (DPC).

The CDR3 bases are TGTGCCAGCAGTTTATCTGGGACAGGCGTTGGAAACACCATATATTTT. Protein: CASSLSGTGVGNTIYF. The J gene is TRBJ1-3, the V gene TRBV27, with 8 bases aligning to TRBD1. Looked up from germline, CDR1 is MNHEY and CDR2 is SMNVEV (reference sequence). Unmatched junction bases numbered 4, after V lost 0 bases and J lost 3 bases. The CDR3 contains 16 residues.